A selection of T cell receptor beta chains follows, all from one sample in a study of blood T cell repertoires in COVID-19. Clones were read by immunoSEQ multiplex PCR, and TCRdb kept only the in-frame ones, dropping some. Altogether roughly 220,000 clones are present, roughly 88% being singletons, with the ten largest covering about 15%. Material: PBMCs or T cells enriched from blood (not recorded which). The origin of the receptors is a woman aged 50 to 60 with acute COVID-19. Both conserved end residues are part of each CDR3. Fields, in order: J gene, V gene, CDR3 protein.

TRBJ2-7 | TRBV27 | CACWQGGSSYEQYF
TRBJ1-2 | TRBV7-9 | CASSSEVLSYGYTF
TRBJ1-1 | TRBV29-1 | CSVDFLVNTEAFF
TRBJ1-2 | TRBV5-1 | CASSLALIQGSSGYTF
TRBJ1-2 | TRBV19 | CASSPMEGYGYTF
TRBJ2-3 | TRBV7-2 | CASSGGEGRDTQYF
TRBJ2-4 | TRBV19 | CASSMGRGQTNIQYF
TRBJ2-7 | TRBV4-1 | CASSQLGTIYEQYF
TRBJ2-7 | TRBV7-6 | CASSLLQGLRSYEQYF
TRBJ1-1 | TRBV29-1 | CAAHRDQLTEAFF
TRBJ2-1 | TRBV6-4 | CASSDDGYYNEQFF
TRBJ2-7 | TRBV5-8 | CASSLQGYEQYF
TRBJ1-1 | TRBV11-3 | CASSCDRSMNTEAFF
TRBJ2-7 | TRBV5-1 | CASSFNRVNEQYF
TRBJ2-2 | TRBV30 | CAWSALVDTGELFF
TRBJ2-1 | TRBV2 | CASSETSGQRDEQFF
TRBJ2-7 | TRBV28 | CASSFIGTSGRFGEQYF
TRBJ2-1 | TRBV19 | CASSIYENRYNEQFF
TRBJ1-6 | TRBV5-1 | CASSQGQGAGSPLHF
TRBJ2-1 | TRBV30 | CAWKASGRNEQFF
TRBJ2-1 | TRBV7-2 | CASTESSYNEQFF
TRBJ1-1 | TRBV7-2 | CASSLALGVTEAFF
TRBJ2-1 | TRBV9 | CASSVPGASGEQFF
TRBJ2-7 | TRBV7-8 | CASSQLGQGRGEQYF
TRBJ2-7 | TRBV18 | CASSPPMDRGPYEQYF
TRBJ1-1 | TRBV5-5 | CASSSGPRMNTEAFF
TRBJ2-2 | TRBV28 | CASSSPGTSGTGELFF
TRBJ1-5 | TRBV11-2 | CASSLGGENQPQHF
TRBJ2-7 | TRBV7-2 | CASTITSGAAYEQYF
TRBJ2-7 | TRBV4-1 | CASSHGPYLSYEQYF
TRBJ1-1 | TRBV6-5 | CASSYSKFTEAFF